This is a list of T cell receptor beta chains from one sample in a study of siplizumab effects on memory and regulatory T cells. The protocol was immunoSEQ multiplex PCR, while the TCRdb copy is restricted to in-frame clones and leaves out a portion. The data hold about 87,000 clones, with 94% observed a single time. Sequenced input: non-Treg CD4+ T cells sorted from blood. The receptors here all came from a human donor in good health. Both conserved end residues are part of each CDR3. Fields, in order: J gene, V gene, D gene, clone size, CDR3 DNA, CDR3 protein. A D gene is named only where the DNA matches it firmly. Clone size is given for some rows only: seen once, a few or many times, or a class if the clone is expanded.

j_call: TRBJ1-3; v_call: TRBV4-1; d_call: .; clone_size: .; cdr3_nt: TGCGCCAGCAGCCAATTCCGGGGCTCCCTGCGGGACACCATATATTTT; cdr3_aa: CASSQFRGSLRDTIYF
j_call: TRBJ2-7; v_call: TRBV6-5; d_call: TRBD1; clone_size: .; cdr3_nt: TGTGCCAGCAGTTACTCGCGGGACAGGGGAAACGAGCAGTACTTC; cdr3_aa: CASSYSRDRGNEQYF
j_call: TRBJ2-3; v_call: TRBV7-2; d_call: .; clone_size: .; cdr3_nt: TGTGCCAGCAGCCCAAACCCCAGGACAGTGTCAGATACGCAGTATTTT; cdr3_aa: CASSPNPRTVSDTQYF
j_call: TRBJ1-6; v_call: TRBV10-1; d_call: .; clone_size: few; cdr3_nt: TGCGCCAGCAGTGAGGGGCAGGATAATTCACCCCTCCACTTT; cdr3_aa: CASSEGQDNSPLHF
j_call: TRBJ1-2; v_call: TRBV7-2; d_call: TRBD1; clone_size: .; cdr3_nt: TGTGCCAGCAGCCCATCAGACAGGGGGCTTGGCTACACCTTC; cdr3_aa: CASSPSDRGLGYTF
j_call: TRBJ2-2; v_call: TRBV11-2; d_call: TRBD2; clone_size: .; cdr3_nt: TGTGCCAGCAGCTTAACTAGCGGGAGCTATGGCGGGGAGCTGTTTTTT; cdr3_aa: CASSLTSGSYGGELFF
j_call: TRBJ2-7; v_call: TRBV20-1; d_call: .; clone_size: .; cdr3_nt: TGCAGTGCTAGCCGCAGAGTCGAGCAGTACTTC; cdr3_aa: CSASRRVEQYF
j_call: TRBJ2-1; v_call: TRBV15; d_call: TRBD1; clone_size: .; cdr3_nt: TGTGCCACCAGCAGAGCCGGACAGGGCTACAATGAGCAGTTCTTC; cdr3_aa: CATSRAGQGYNEQFF
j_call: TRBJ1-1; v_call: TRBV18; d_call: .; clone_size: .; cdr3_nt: TGTGCCAGCTCACTCCACGGACAGCTGAACACTGAAGCTTTCTTT; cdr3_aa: CASSLHGQLNTEAFF
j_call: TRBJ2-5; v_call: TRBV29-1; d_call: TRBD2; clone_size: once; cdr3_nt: TGCAGCGCTGGGAGGGGACCGGGGGAGACCCAGTACTTC; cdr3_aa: CSAGRGPGETQYF
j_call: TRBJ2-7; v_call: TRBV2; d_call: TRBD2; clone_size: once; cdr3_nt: TGTGCCAGCAGTGATTCAGCGGGAGACTACGAGCAGTACTTC; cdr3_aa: CASSDSAGDYEQYF
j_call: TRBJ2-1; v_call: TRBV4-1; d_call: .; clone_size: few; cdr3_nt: TGCGCCAGCAGCACCCCAAGGGGGCTAGCGGGTCCGAGCTCCTACAATGAGCAGTTCTTC; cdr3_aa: CASSTPRGLAGPSSYNEQFF
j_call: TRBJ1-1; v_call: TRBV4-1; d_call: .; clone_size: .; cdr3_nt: TGCGCCAGCAGCCCCGGACATTCTTTAGATACTGAAGCTTTCTTT; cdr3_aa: CASSPGHSLDTEAFF
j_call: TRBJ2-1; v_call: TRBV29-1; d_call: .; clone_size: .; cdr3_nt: TGCAGCGCTGGGGCCGGGCTCTCCTACAATGAGCAGTTCTTC; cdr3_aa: CSAGAGLSYNEQFF
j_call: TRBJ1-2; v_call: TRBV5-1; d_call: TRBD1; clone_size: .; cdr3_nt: TGCGCCAGCAGCCCGCGACAGGGATCCTATGGCTACACCTTC; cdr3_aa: CASSPRQGSYGYTF
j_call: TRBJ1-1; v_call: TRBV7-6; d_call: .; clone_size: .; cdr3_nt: TGTGCCAGCAGCTTACTAGGGAACACTGAAGCTTTCTTT; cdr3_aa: CASSLLGNTEAFF
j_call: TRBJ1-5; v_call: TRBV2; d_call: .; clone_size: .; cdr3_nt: TGTGCCAGCAGTGAGGAAGGGTTTAGGACCCAGCATTTT; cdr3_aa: CASSEEGFRTQHF
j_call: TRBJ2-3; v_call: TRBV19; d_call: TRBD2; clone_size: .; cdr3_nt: TGTGCCAGTAGTAAGACTAGCCAGGGCGGTACGCAGTATTTT; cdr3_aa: CASSKTSQGGTQYF
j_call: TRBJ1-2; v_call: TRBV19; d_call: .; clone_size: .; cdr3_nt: TGTGCCAGTAGATTGATCGGGCAGTTCTATGGCTACACCTTC; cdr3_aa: CASRLIGQFYGYTF
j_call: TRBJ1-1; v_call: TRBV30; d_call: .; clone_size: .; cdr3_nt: TGTGCCTGGAGTGTAGACAAGAACACTGAAGCTTTCTTT; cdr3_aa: CAWSVDKNTEAFF
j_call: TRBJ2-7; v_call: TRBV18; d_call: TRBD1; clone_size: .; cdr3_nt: TGTGCCAGCTCACAAGGGACAGGGGGCTGGTACGAGCAGTACTTC; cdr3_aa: CASSQGTGGWYEQYF
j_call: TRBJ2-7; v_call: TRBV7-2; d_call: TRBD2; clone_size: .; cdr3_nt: TGTGCCAGCAGCTCGACTAGCGGGACATACGAGCAGTACTTC; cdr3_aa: CASSSTSGTYEQYF
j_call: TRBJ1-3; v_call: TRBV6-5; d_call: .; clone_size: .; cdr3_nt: TGTGCCAGCAGTTACTCCGGGGGGAGAGGAAACACCATATATTTT; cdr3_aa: CASSYSGGRGNTIYF
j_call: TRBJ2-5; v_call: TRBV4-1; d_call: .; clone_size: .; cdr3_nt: TGCGCCAGCAGCCCCCCTGCGCCGCAAGAGACCCAGTACTTC; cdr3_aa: CASSPPAPQETQYF
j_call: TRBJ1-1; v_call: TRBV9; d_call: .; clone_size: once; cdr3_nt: TGTGCCAGCAGCGGACCGAGGAACACTGAAGCTTTCTTT; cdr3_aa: CASSGPRNTEAFF
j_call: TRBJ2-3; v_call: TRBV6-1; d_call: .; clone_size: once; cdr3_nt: TGTGCCAGCACCGGGATGTCGGCGGATACGCAGTATTTT; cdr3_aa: CASTGMSADTQYF
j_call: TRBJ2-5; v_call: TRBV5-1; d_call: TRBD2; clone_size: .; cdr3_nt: TGCGCCAGCAGCACCGGACTAGAGGGAGAGACCCAGTACTTC; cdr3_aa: CASSTGLEGETQYF
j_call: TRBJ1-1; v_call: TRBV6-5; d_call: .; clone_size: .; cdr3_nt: TGTGCCAGCAGTTACCAGAACACTGAAGCTTTCTTT; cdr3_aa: CASSYQNTEAFF
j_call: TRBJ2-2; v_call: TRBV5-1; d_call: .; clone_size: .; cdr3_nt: TGCGCCAGCAGCTTGGAGTCTAACACCGGGGAGCTGTTTTTT; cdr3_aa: CASSLESNTGELFF
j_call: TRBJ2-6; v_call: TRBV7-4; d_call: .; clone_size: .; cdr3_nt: TGTGCCAGCAGCCGCCCTTCTTCAGCTCACAAAGTCGGGTTC; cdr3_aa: CASSRPSSAHKVGF
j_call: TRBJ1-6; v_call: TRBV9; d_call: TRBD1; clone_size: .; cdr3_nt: TGTGCCAGCAGTGGACAGGGCAGCAATTCACCCCTCCACTTT; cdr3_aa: CASSGQGSNSPLHF
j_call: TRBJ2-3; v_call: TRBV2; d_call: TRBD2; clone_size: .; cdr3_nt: TGTGCCAGCGGGGGACTAGCGGGGGAACCCGGGACGCAGTATTTT; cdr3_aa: CASGGLAGEPGTQYF
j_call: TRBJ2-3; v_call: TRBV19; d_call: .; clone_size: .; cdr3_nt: TGTGCCAGTAGTATCTCAGGGAGCACAGATACGCAGTATTTT; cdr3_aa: CASSISGSTDTQYF
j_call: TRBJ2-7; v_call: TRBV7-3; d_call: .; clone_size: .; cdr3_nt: TGTGCCAGCAGCTTGGGGGGATTAGGCATTTACGAGCAGTACTTC; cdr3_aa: CASSLGGLGIYEQYF
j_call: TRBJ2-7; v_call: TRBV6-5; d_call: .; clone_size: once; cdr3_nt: TGTGCCAGCAGGTCTCCGGGACTCTTTTTGGGGCAGTACTTC; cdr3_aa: CASRSPGLFLGQYF
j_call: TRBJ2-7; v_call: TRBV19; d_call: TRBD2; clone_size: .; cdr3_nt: TGTGCCAGTAGTGCCTCCCTTGGCGGGAGCGGCGAGCAGTACTTC; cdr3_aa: CASSASLGGSGEQYF
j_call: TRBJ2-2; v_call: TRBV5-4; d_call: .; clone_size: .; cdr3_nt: TGTGCCAGCAGCATTGGACAAGCGAACACCGGGGAGCTGTTTTTT; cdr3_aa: CASSIGQANTGELFF
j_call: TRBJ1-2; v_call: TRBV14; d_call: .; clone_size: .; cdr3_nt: TGTGCCAGCAGCCAAGGTTCAGGGGTCTCTTATGGCTACACCTTC; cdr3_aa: CASSQGSGVSYGYTF
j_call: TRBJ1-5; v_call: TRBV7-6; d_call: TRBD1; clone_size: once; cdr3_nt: TGTGCCAGCAGCTTAGGCCCGGGACAGGGGAATCAGCCCCAGCATTTT; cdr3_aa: CASSLGPGQGNQPQHF
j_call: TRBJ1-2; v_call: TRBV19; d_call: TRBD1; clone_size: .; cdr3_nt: TGTGCCAGTAGCACAGGGGCCGCTAACTATGGCTACACCTTC; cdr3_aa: CASSTGAANYGYTF
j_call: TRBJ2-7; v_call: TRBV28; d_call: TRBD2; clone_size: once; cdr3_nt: TGTGCCAGCAGTTCCCGCCTAGCGGGAGGTCTCTACGAGCAGTACTTC; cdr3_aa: CASSSRLAGGLYEQYF